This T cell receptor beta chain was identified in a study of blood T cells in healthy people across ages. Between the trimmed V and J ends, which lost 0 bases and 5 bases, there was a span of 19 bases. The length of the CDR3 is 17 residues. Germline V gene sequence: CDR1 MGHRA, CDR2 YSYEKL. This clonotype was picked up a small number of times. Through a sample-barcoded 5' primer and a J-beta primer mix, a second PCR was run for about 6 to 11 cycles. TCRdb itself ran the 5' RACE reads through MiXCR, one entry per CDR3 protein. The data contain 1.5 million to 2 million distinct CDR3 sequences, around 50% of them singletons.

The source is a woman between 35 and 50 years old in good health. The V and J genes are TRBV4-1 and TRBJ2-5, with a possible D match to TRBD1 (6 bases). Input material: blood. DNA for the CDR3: TGCGCCAGCAGCCAAGATTGGGACATCCCCGGAGAGGAGACCCAGTACTTC. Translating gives CASSQDWDIPGEETQYF.